Listed below are T cell receptor beta chains from one sample, sequenced in a study of molecular identifiers for immune sequencing clone quantification. TCRdb re-analysed the PCR reads in MiXCR, keeping a single row per CDR3 protein. The profile shows 300,000 to 400,000 distinct CDR3 sequences, around a fifth of them singletons. The sample taken for sequencing was naive CD8+ T cells from blood, with Jurkat cell RNA spiked in. Receptors originate from a human donor in good health. Some libraries in this study had Jurkat cell RNA spiked in. Each CDR3 is given with its conserved first and last residue.

>TRBV6-2/TRBV6-3|TRBJ2-7
CASSSGAGGFEQYF
>TRBV4-1|TRBJ1-2
CASSRGGDSGYGYTF
>TRBV7-2|TRBJ2-7
CASSASAGTSSYEQYF
>TRBV19|TRBJ2-3
CASNSQSRGFSTDTQYF
>TRBV18|TRBJ1-4
CASSLSGGDATNEKLFF
>TRBV7-2|TRBJ2-2
CASSIGRMAGGELFF
>TRBV10-2|TRBJ1-5
CASSESRPYSNQPQHF
>TRBV9|TRBJ1-1
CASSPSGGKGTEAFF
>TRBV29-1|TRBJ2-3
CSVEKLGATDTQYF
>TRBV4-3|TRBJ2-7
CASSQEWTRVSEEQYF
>TRBV6-5|TRBJ2-3
CASSYSPFSGGGKGGLDTQYF
>TRBV4-3|TRBJ2-7
CASSQHWTGGYYEQYF
>TRBV6-6|TRBJ2-7
CASSYSPGSSYEQYF
>TRBV5-6|TRBJ2-3
CTSSLAGGASDTQYF
>TRBV5-1|TRBJ1-4
CASSLSQGATNEKLFF
>TRBV27|TRBJ1-5
CASSLGSPNQPQHF
>TRBV4-2|TRBJ2-7
CASRDRSSYEQYF
>TRBV5-1|TRBJ2-7
CASSLARTEVYEQYF
>TRBV6-6|TRBJ2-7
CASSYPGALEQYF
>TRBV28|TRBJ2-7
CASSSPGTFRNSPSYEQYF
>TRBV28|TRBJ2-1
CASSPRLGARNEQFF
>TRBV20-1|TRBJ1-5
CSARDWPAADVNQPQHF
>TRBV5-5|TRBJ2-7
CASSFQDYSYEQYF
>TRBV12-3/TRBV12-4|TRBJ1-2
CASSSSRGYTF
>TRBV5-4|TRBJ2-1
CASSPGLAHNEQFF
>TRBV13|TRBJ2-1
CASSPSLESSYNEQFF
>TRBV30|TRBJ2-5
CAWTTAETQYF
>TRBV14|TRBJ2-2
CGSSQTGLLTGELFF
>TRBV7-2|TRBJ2-7
CASSQVGQVFYEQYF
>TRBV4-1|TRBJ1-1
CASSQDSALRSYTEAFF
>TRBV30|TRBJ1-1
CAWSVRWGHTEAFF
>TRBV7-6|TRBJ2-3
CASSLLTSGSTDTQYF
>TRBV7-9|TRBJ2-7
CASSLGDGQFYEQYF
>TRBV6-2/TRBV6-3|TRBJ2-2
CASSGGPTGELFF
>TRBV6-1|TRBJ2-1
CASSIRQGPYNEQFF
>TRBV2|TRBJ1-1
CARRKSVEENTEAFF
>TRBV28|TRBJ2-7
CASSSSHRDRAYEQYF
>TRBV5-1|TRBJ2-3
CASSRRAGGGTDTQYF
>TRBV19|TRBJ1-5
CASRDGENQPQHF
>TRBV28|TRBJ2-7
CASSSRTGRYEQYF
>TRBV4-3|TRBJ2-2
CANSPTDRGLNGELFF
>TRBV30|TRBJ2-7
CAWSVSGSTEQYF
>TRBV12-3/TRBV12-4|TRBJ1-1
CASRQSRDQHTEAFF
>TRBV4-3|TRBJ2-6
CASSQDRETAGANVLTF
>TRBV11-2|TRBJ1-3
CASSLTGTGNTIYF
>TRBV6-5|TRBJ2-4
CASSGQGADIQYF
>TRBV6-2/TRBV6-3|TRBJ1-5
CASSYLRDRVIDQPQHF
>TRBV6-5|TRBJ2-3
CASSYTGVGSTDTQYF